The present T cell receptor (beta chain) was sequenced within a study of T cells in Graves' hyperthyroidism and ophthalmopathy. It was considered stable Graves' hyperthyroidism when ophthalmopathy did not progress within 18 months. Only a few counts were recorded for this clonotype. Germline and junction disagree at one end, which may indicate a read error. Researchers amplified the TCR beta CDR3 regions from RNA transcripts. With the HTBI primer set, the TCR CDR3 went through a first round of RT-PCR. One entry per CDR3 protein, called by TCRdb with MiXCR from the multiplex PCR reads. The data show approximately 640,000 distinct CDR3 sequences, approximately 15% seen once. The CDR3 totals 11 residues.

The rearrangement joins TRBV12-3 or TRBV12-4 to TRBJ2-5, with D possibly being TRBD1 (6 bases). Material for sequencing was blood. This clonotype originated in a man between 45 and 60 years old with Graves' hyperthyroidism. CDR3 region: CASSLGTTGYF. CDR3 coding DNA: TGTGCCAGCAGCTTAGGGACAACAGGGTACTTC.